Below are 5 T cell receptor beta chains sequenced from a single sample in a study of blood T cell repertoires in COVID-19. Sequenced by immunoSEQ multiplex PCR; TCRdb stores in-frame clones only, minus some. The table includes 200,000 to 300,000 clones, roughly 91% detected once. The sequencing sample was made of peripheral blood. These receptors all stem from a man aged 25-45 years with COVID-19, enrolled during active disease.

The rearrangement links TRBV6-5 to TRBJ1-2, with TRBD1 matching over 7 bases. The V segment lost 6 bases and the J segment 0 bases; nucleotides outside the gene matches: 7. Germline CDR1 and CDR2: MNHEY and SVGAGI. This CDR3 region has 15 residues. Here the CDR3 reads CASSLTGTANYGYTF. The CDR3 coding sequence is TGTGCCAGCAGCCTCACTGGGACAGCTAACTATGGCTACACCTTC.

The CDR3 DNA follows: TGTGCCAGCAGCCCAGGGGGCGAGGCTGAAGCTTTCTTT. Its protein is CASSPGGEAEAFF. The V gene is TRBV3-1 (or the pseudogene TRBV3-2), the J gene TRBJ1-1, with 8 bases fitting TRBD1. The V gene end was trimmed by 4 bases and the J gene end by 6 bases; junction bases not matched to a gene: 4. The CDR3 covers 13 residues. Germline values: CDR1 LGHDT, CDR2 YNNKEL (reference sequence).

J is TRBJ2-7 and V is TRBV18, with TRBD1 as a possible D gene (6 bases). Germline CDR1 KGHSH, CDR2 LQKENI. The CDR3 loop spans 14 amino acids. Trimming removed 5 bases from V and 1 base from J, with 12 bases in between. The CDR3 is CASSFDRRSYEQYF. The CDR3 DNA sequence: TGTGCCAGCTCATTCGACAGGAGGTCCTACGAGCAGTACTTC.

This chain links TRBV10-3 with TRBJ1-2; possible D gene TRBD1, 6 bases. The CDR3 runs to 13 residues. V was pared by 6 bases and J by 6 bases, with 14 bases between. Germline lookup yields CDR1 ENHRY and CDR2 SYGVKD. In nucleotides, the CDR3 is TGTGCCATCAGAACTGGACAGAGGGATGGCTACACCTTC. Translating gives CAIRTGQRDGYTF.

V gene TRBV9 combines with J gene TRBJ2-1; 10 nucleotides line up with TRBD1. V shed 4 bases, J shed 9 bases, and the junction held 7 bases outside the gene matches. Per the germline V gene, CDR1 is SGDLS and CDR2 is YYNGEE. This CDR3 comprises 14 residues. The CDR3 sequence is CASSPGQGVAEQFF. The CDR3 region has the DNA TGTGCCAGCAGCCCTGGACAGGGGGTGGCTGAGCAGTTCTTC.